This TCR beta chain was sequenced in a study of cytotoxic CD8 clonotypes in ibrutinib-treated CLL. About the study: Partial responses totalled roughly 25 and complete responses 2; after median about 67 months, about 14 remained remitted and approximately 12 progressed. The authors obtained response samples at a median of around 11 months of treatment, range 6 to 36.

General study findings and limits: Clonality (at baseline) was higher than in age-matched healthy donors and tracked circulating CD8+ T-cell counts. Public clonotypes (which were uncommon) either contracted or remained stable on treatment.

TCRdb's copy holds only in-frame clones and misses some; the assay was immunoSEQ multiplex PCR. In the table there are approximately 74,000 clones, around 84% of which are singletons. This clone was counted a few times. Antigen specificity is unknown. The ends lost 4 bases at V and 3 bases at J; junction bases unmatched: 9. The CDR3 has 16 amino acids. CDR1 is SGHNT and CDR2 is YYREEE in the germline V gene (reference sequence). The source is a human donor with chronic lymphocytic leukemia. The material sequenced was PBMCs, taken at disease progression, from a patient treated with ibrutinib. The chain links TRBV5-4 to TRBJ2-5, with 10 bases lining up with TRBD2. Here the CDR3 DNA reads TGTGCCAGCAGCGCCACCGGGACTAGCGCCAAAGAGACCCAGTACTTC. It translates to CASSATGTSAKETQYF.